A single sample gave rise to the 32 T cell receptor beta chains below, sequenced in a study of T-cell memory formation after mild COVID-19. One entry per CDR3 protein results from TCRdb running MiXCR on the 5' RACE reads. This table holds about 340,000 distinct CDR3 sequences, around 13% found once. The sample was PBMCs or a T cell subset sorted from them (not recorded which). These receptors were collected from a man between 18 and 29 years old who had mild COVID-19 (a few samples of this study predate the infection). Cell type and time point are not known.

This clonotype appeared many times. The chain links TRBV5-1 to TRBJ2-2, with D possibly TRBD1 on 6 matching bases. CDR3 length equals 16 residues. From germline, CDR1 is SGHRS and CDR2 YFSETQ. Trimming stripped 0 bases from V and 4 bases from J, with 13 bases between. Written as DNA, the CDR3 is TGCGCCAGCAGCTTGGCCTTAGGGACAATCACCGGGGAGCTGTTTTTT. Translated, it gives CASSLALGTITGELFF.

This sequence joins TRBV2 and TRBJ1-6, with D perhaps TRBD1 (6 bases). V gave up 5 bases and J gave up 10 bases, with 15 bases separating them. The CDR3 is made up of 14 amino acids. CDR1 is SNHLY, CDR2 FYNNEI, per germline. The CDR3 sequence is CASSWDTLGSPLHF. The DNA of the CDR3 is TGTGCCAGCAGTTGGGACACCCTGGGGTCACCCCTCCACTTT.

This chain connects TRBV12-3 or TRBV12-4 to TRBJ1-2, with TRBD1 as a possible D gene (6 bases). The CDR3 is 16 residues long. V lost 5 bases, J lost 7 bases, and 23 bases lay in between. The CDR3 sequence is CASSPRWRGLLSGYTF. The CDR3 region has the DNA TGTGCCAGCAGTCCACGGTGGAGGGGGTTGTTGTCTGGCTACACCTTC.

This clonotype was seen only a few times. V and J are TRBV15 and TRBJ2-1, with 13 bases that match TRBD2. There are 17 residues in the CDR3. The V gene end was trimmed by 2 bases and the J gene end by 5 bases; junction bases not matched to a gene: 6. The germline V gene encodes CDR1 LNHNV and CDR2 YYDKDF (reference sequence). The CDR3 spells CATSRLGGLAGNNEQFF. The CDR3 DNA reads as TGTGCCACCAGCAGATTAGGGGGACTAGCGGGGAACAATGAGCAGTTCTTC.

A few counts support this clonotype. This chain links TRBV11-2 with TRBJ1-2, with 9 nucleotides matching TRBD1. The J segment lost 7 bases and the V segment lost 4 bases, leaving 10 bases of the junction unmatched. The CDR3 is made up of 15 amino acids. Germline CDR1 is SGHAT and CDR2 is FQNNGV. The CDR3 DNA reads TGTGCCAGCAGCTCCTTCTCACAGGGGGCAGGTGGCTACACCTTC. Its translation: CASSSFSQGAGGYTF.

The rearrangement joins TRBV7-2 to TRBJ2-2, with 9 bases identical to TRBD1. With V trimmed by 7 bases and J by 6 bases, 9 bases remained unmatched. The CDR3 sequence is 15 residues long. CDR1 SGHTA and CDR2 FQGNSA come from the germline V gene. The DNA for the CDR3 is TGTGCCAGCACCCCACGAGGGACAGGGCCCGGGGAGCTGTTTTTT. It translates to CASTPRGTGPGELFF.

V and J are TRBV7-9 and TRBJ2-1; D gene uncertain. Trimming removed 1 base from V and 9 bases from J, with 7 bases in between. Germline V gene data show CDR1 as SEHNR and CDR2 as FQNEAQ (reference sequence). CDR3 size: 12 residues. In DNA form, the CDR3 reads TGTGCCAGCAGCTTAGAGGTTTTTGAGCAGTTCTTC. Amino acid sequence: CASSLEVFEQFF.

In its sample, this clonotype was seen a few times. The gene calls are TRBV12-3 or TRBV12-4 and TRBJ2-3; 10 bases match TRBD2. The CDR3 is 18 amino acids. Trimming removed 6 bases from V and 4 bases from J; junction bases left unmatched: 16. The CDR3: CASSPRWASGGHPDTQYF. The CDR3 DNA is TGTGCCAGCAGCCCCAGGTGGGCTAGCGGGGGCCACCCAGATACGCAGTATTTT.

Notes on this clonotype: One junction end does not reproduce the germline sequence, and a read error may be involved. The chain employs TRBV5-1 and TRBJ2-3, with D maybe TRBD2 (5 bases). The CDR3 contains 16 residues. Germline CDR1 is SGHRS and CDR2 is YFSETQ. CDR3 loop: CASSLGPRGAADTKYF. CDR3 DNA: TGCGCCAGCAGCTTGGGCCCCCGGGGAGCGGCAGATACGAAGTATTTT.

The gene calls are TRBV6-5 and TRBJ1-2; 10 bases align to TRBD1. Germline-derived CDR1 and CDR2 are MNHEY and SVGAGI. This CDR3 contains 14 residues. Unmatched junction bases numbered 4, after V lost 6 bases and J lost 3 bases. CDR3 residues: CASSRGQGDYGYTF. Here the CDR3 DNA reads TGTGCCAGCAGCCGAGGACAGGGGGACTATGGCTACACCTTC.

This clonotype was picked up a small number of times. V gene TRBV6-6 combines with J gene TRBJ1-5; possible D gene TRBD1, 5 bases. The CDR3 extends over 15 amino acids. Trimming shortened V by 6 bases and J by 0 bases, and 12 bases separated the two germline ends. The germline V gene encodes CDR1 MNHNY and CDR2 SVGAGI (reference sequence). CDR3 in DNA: TGTGCCAGCAGAACAGGAGGAAATAGCAATCAGCCCCAGCATTTT. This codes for CASRTGGNSNQPQHF.

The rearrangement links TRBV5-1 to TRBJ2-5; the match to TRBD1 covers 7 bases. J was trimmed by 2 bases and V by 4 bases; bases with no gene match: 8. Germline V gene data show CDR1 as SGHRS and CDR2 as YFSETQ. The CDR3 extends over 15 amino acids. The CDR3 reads CASSLYGDRQETQYF. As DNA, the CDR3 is TGCGCCAGCAGCCTCTACGGGGACAGACAAGAGACCCAGTACTTC.

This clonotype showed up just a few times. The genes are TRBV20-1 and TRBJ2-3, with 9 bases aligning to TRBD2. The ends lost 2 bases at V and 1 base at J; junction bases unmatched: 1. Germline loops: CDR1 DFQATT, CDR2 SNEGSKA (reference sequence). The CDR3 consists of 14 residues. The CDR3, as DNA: TGCAGTGCTAGATGGACTAGCGGCACAGATACGCAGTATTTT. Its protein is CSARWTSGTDTQYF.

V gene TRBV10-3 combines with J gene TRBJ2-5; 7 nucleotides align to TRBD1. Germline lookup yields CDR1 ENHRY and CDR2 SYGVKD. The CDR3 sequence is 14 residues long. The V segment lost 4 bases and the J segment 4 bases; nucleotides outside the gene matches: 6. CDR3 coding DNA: TGTGCCATCAGTGTGCTTAGGGGGCGAGAGACCCAGTACTTC. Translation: CAISVLRGRETQYF.

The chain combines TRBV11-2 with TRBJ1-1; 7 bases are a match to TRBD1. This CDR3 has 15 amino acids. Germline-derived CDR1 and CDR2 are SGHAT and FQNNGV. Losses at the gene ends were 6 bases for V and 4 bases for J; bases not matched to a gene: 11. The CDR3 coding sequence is TGTGCCAGCAGGCAGGGGGTTTGGACTGCCACTGAAGCTTTCTTT. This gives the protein CASRQGVWTATEAFF.

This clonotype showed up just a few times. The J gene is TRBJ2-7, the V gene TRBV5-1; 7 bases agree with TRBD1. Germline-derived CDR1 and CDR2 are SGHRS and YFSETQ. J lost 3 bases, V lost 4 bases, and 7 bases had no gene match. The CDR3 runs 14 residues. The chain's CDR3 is CASSAGTDVYEQYF. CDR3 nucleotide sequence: TGCGCCAGCAGCGCCGGGACAGACGTCTACGAGCAGTACTTC.

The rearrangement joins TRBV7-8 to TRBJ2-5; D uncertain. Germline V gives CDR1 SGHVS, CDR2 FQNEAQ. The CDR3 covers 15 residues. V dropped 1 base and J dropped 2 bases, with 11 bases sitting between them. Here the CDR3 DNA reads TGTGCCAGCAGCTTAGATGTAGGAAATCAAGAGACCCAGTACTTC. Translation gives CASSLDVGNQETQYF.

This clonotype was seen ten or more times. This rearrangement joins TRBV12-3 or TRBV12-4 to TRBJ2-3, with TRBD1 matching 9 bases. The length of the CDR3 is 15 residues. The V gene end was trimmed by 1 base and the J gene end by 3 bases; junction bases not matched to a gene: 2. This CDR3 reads CASSLVGQGTDTQYF. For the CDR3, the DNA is TGTGCCAGCAGTTTAGTTGGACAGGGGACAGATACGCAGTATTTT.

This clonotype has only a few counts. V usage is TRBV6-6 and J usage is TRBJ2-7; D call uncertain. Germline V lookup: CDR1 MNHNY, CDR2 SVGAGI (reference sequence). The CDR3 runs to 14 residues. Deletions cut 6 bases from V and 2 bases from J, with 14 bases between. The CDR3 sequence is CASSQGLNPYEQYF. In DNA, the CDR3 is TGTGCCAGCAGCCAAGGCTTAAATCCCTACGAGCAGTACTTC.

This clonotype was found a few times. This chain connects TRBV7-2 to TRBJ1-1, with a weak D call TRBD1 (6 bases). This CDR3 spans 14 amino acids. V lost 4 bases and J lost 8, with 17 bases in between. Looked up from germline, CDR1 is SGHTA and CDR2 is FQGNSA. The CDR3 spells CASSSWGGRAEAFF. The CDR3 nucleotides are TGTGCCAGCAGCTCCTGGGGGGGCAGGGCGGAAGCTTTCTTT.

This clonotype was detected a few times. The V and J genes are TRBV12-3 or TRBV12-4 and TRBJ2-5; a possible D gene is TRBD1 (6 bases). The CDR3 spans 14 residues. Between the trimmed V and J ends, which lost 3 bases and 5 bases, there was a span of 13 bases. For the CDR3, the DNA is TGTGCCAGCAGTTTCGGGACATTTTTGGAGACCCAGTACTTC. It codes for CASSFGTFLETQYF.

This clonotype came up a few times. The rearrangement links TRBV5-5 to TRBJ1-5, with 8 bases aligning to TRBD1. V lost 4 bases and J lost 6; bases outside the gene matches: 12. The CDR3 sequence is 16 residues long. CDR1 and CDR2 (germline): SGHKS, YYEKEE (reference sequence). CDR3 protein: CASSPGTGLWSQPQHF. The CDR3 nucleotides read TGTGCCAGCAGCCCGGGGACAGGTTTATGGAGTCAGCCCCAGCATTTT.

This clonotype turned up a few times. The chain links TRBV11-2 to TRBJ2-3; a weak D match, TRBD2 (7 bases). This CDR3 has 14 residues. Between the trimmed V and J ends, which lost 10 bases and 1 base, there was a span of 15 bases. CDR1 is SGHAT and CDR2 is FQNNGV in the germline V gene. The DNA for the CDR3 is TGTGCCATCGCGCGGGGGCCCGGCACAGATACGCAGTATTTT. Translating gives CAIARGPGTDTQYF.

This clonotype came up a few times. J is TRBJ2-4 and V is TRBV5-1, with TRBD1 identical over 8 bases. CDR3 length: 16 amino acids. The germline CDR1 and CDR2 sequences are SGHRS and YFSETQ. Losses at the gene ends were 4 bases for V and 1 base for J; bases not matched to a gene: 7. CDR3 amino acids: CASSPQTGVAKNIQYF. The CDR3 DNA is TGCGCCAGCAGCCCACAGACAGGGGTGGCCAAAAACATTCAGTACTTC.

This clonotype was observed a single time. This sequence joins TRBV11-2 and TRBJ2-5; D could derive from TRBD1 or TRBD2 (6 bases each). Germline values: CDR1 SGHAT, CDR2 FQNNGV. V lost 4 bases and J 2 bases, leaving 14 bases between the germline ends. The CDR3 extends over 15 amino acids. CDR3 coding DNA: TGTGCCAGCAGCTCTCTCCGGGGGCCTCAAGAGACCCAGTACTTC. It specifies CASSSLRGPQETQYF.

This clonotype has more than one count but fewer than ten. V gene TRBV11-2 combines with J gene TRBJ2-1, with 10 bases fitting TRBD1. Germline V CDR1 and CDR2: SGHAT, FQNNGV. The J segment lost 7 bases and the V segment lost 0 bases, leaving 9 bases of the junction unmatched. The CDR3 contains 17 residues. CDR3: CASSLDLGQGIRNEQFF. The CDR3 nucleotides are TGTGCCAGCAGCTTAGATTTGGGACAGGGGATTAGAAATGAGCAGTTCTTC.

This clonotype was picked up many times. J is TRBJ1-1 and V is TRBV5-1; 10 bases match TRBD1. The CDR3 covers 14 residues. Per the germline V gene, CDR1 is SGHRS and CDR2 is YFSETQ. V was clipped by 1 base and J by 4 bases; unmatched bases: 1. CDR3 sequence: CASSLRQGATEAFF. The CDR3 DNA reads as TGCGCCAGCAGCTTGCGACAGGGGGCCACTGAAGCTTTCTTT.

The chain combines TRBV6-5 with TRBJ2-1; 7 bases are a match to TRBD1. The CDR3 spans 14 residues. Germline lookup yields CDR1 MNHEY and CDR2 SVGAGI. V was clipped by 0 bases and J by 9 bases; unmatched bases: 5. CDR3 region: CASSYSGQPREQFF. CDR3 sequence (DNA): TGTGCCAGCAGTTACTCGGGACAGCCCCGTGAGCAGTTCTTC.

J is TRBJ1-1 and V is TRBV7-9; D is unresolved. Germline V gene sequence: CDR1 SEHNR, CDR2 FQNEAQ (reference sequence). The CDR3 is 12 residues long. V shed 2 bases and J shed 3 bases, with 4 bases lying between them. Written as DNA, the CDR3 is TGTGCCAGCAGCTTACAAGACACTGAAGCTTTCTTT. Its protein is CASSLQDTEAFF. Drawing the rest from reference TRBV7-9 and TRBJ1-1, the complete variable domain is DTGVSQNPRHKITKRGQNVTFRCDPISEHNRLYWYRQTLGQGPEFLTYFQNEAQLEKSRLLSDRFSAERPKGSFSTLEIQRTEQGDSAMYLCASSLQDTEAFFGQGTRLTVV.

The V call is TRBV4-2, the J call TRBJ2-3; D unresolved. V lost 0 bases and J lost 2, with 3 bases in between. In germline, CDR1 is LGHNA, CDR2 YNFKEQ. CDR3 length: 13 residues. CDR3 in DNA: TGTGCCAGCAGCCAAGATGCCACAGATACGCAGTATTTT. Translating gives CASSQDATDTQYF.

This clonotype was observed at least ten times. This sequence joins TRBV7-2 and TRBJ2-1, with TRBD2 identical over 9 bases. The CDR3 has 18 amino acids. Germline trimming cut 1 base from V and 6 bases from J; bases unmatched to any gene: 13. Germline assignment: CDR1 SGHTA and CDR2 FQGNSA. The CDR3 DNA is TGTGCCAGCAGCTTAGAGGCGGGGGGGCCTCTTTCGCCCAATGAGCAGTTCTTC. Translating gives CASSLEAGGPLSPNEQFF.

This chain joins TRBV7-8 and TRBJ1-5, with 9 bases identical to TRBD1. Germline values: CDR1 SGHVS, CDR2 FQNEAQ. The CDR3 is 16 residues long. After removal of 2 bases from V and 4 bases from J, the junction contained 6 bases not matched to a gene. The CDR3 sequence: CASSLQTGGGNQPQHF. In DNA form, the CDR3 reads TGTGCCAGCAGCTTACAGACAGGGGGGGGGAATCAGCCCCAGCATTTT.